The source of this T cell receptor beta chain is a study of T cell changes during pregnancy in multiple sclerosis. Clones were sequenced by immunoSEQ multiplex PCR, and TCRdb holds only the in-frame ones, with some missing. This sample has around 72,000 clones, with 80% to 95% found just once. The clonotype originates from a female donor with multiple sclerosis, enrolled in a pregnancy study. The sequenced sample was CD4+ T cells from peripheral blood mononuclear cells, obtained before pregnancy.

The CDR3 reads CATDETAPSSNQPQHF. CDR3 in DNA: TGTGCCACCGACGAGACAGCGCCCTCCTCCAATCAGCCCCAGCATTTT. This chain uses TRBV28 with TRBJ1-5; possibly TRBD1 for D (5 bases). V lost 10 bases to trimming and J lost 3 bases, with 22 bases between them. This CDR3 contains 16 residues. Per germline, CDR1 MDHEN and CDR2 SYDVKM.